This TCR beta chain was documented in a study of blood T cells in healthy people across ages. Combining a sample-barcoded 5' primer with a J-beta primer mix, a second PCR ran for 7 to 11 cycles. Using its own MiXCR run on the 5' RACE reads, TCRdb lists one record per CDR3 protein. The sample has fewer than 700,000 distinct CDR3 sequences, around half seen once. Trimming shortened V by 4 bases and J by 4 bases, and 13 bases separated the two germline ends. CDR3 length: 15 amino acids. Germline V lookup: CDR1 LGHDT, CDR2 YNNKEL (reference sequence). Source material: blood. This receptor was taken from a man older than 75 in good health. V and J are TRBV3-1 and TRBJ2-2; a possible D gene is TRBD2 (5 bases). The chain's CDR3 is CASSPSGFGTGELFF. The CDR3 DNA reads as TGTGCCAGCAGCCCCTCGGGGTTTGGCACCGGGGAGCTGTTTTTT. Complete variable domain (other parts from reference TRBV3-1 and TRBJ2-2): DTAVSQTPKYLVTQMGNDKSIKCEQNLGHDTMYWYKQDSKKFLKIMFSYNNKELIINETVPNRFSPKSPDKAHLNLHINSLELGDSAVYFCASSPSGFGTGELFFGEGSRLTVL.